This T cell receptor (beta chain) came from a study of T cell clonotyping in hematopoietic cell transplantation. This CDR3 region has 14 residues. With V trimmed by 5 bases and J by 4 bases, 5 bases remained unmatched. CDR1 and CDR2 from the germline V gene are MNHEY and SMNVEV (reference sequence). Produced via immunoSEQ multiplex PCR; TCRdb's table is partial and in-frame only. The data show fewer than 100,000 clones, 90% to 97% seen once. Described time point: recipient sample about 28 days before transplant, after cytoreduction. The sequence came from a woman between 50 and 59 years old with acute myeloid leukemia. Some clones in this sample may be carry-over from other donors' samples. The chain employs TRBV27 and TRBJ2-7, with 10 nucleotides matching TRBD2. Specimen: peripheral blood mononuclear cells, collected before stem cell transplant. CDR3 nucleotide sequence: TGTGCCAGCAGTCCCTTAGCGGGAGGTTACGAGCAGTACTTC. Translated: CASSPLAGGYEQYF.